These 13 T cell receptor beta chains share one sample of origin, sequenced in a study of spatial heterogeneity in lung cancer. Time point described: sample taken at primary tumor resection. MiXCR, run by TCRdb on the 5' RACE reads, gives a single entry per CDR3 protein. The sample contains 15,000 to 20,000 distinct CDR3 sequences, approximately 6.5% of which appear only once. General study findings and limits: For expanded intratumoral alpha and beta TCRs, counts tracked tumor mutation counts.

Antigens of these TCRs are unknown. The material was lung tumor tissue, obtained at surgery. The source is a female donor with early-stage non-small cell lung cancer.

This clonotype was seen many times. The genes are TRBV27 and TRBJ2-1; the match to TRBD2 covers 9 bases. CDR1 and CDR2 from the germline V gene are MNHEY and SMNVEV (reference sequence). CDR3 length equals 16 residues. J gave up 3 bases and V 7 bases, and 10 bases lay outside the gene matches. CDR3 protein: CASTLEGRGGYNEQFF. The CDR3 region has the DNA TGTGCCAGCACCCTCGAGGGGCGGGGGGGCTACAATGAGCAGTTCTTC.

The table lists this clonotype with many counts. The rearrangement joins TRBV20-1 to TRBJ1-5, with D possibly matching TRBD1 (5 bases). The germline V gene has CDR1 DFQATT and CDR2 SNEGSKA (reference sequence). This CDR3 has 12 amino acids. Trimming left V 3 bases short and J 6 bases short, with 9 bases between. This CDR3 reads CSASHGGQPQHF. DNA for the CDR3: TGCAGTGCTAGTCACGGGGGTCAGCCCCAGCATTTT.

This clonotype is classed as medium-sized. DNA for the CDR3: TGTGCCAGCAGTGTGGGGACAGGGAGGCGGCCCCAGCATTTT. Translated: CASSVGTGRRPQHF. The rearrangement joins TRBV6-1 to TRBJ1-5, with TRBD1 matching 9 bases. Trimming removed 4 bases from V and 9 bases from J; junction bases left unmatched: 7. CDR1 is MNHNS and CDR2 is SASEGT in the germline V gene. The CDR3 is 14 residues long.

This clonotype was counted many times. This CDR3 is CSARAGTEQYF. The CDR3, as DNA: TGCAGTGCTAGAGCAGGGACCGAGCAGTACTTC. This chain connects TRBV20-1 to TRBJ2-7, with D perhaps given as TRBD1 or TRBD2 (5 bases each). This CDR3 comprises 11 residues. CDR1 is DFQATT and CDR2 is SNEGSKA in the germline V gene (reference sequence). The germline V and J ends were trimmed by 1 base and 6 bases, with 7 bases remaining between them.

The V and J genes are TRBV15 and TRBJ1-3; no reliable D call. Trimming removed 5 bases from V and 0 bases from J, with 11 bases in between. This CDR3 contains 15 residues. Germline V gene data show CDR1 as LNHNV and CDR2 as YYDKDF (reference sequence). CDR3 nucleotide sequence: TGTGCCACCAGCGTTGGGTTCTCCTCTGGAAACACCATATATTTT. Amino acids: CATSVGFSSGNTIYF.

This clonotype was detected ten times or more. The chain has TRBV20-1 and TRBJ1-6, with D unresolved. Germline lookup yields CDR1 DFQATT and CDR2 SNEGSKA (reference sequence). V was clipped by 2 bases and J by 0 bases, with 17 bases between them. This CDR3 spans 18 amino acids. The CDR3 sequence is CSARNSRAGSSYNSPLHF. The CDR3 DNA is TGCAGTGCTAGAAACTCCCGGGCGGGAAGCTCCTATAATTCACCCCTCCACTTT.

Many counts were recorded for this clonotype. V gene TRBV20-1 combines with J gene TRBJ1-2; a possible D gene is TRBD1 (6 bases). Per the germline V gene, CDR1 is DFQATT and CDR2 is SNEGSKA (reference sequence). V lost 7 bases and J lost 5, with 26 bases in between. CDR3 length equals 16 residues. Here the CDR3 reads CSVPASGDNLIYGYTF. In DNA form, the CDR3 reads TGCAGTGTCCCCGCCTCTGGGGACAACCTCATATATGGCTACACCTTC.

In its sample, this clonotype is medium-sized. The rearrangement joins TRBV28 to TRBJ2-1; no definite D call. Germline lookup yields CDR1 MDHEN and CDR2 SYDVKM. V lost 6 bases, J lost 8 bases, and 14 bases lay in between. CDR3 size: 13 residues. Written as DNA, the CDR3 is TGTGCCAGCAGCAAGAATCTAAGAGATGAGCAGTTCTTC. It codes for CASSKNLRDEQFF.

This clonotype was seen ten or more times. The rearrangement uses TRBV10-1 and TRBJ2-7; D may correspond to TRBD1 or TRBD2 (6 bases each). CDR1 and CDR2 from the germline V gene are WNHNN and SYGVQD (reference sequence). This CDR3 is 15 amino acids long. V was trimmed by 3 bases and J by 3 bases, leaving 15 bases between them. The CDR3 protein is CASSEGPGGGYEQYF. CDR3 DNA sequence: TGCGCCAGCAGTGAAGGACCCGGGGGCGGCTACGAGCAGTACTTC.

The chain links TRBV18 to TRBJ2-6; D call uncertain. V was clipped by 2 bases and J by 0 bases, with 5 bases between them. There are 15 residues in the CDR3. Germline CDR1 and CDR2: KGHSH and LQKENI. Here the CDR3 reads CASSPGYSGANVLTF. CDR3 coding DNA: TGTGCCAGCTCACCAGGTTACTCTGGGGCCAACGTCCTGACTTTC.

This clonotype occurred many times. CDR3 bases: TGTGCCAGCAGCACCCGGGACGGGGCCTATAATTCACCCCTCCACTTT. Encoded protein: CASSTRDGAYNSPLHF. The chain recombines TRBV13 with TRBJ1-6, with D perhaps matching TRBD1 (5 bases). CDR3 size: 16 residues. Germline CDR1 PRHDT, CDR2 FYEKMQ (reference sequence). The V end was cut by 5 bases, the J end by 2 bases, with 13 bases between.

The V gene is TRBV20-1, the J gene TRBJ1-1, with unresolved D. Germline V gene data show CDR1 as DFQATT and CDR2 as SNEGSKA (reference sequence). The length of the CDR3 is 15 residues. Trimming removed 3 bases from V and 7 bases from J, with 21 bases in between. CDR3 in DNA: TGCAGTGCTAGCGGGCCACAGATAGCATATGGTGAAGCTTTCTTT. Protein: CSASGPQIAYGEAFF.

This clonotype was seen many times. The V and J genes are TRBV11-2 and TRBJ1-3; D remains unclear. CDR1 and CDR2 (germline): SGHAT, FQNNGV. The CDR3 sequence is 13 residues long. Trimming stripped 1 base from V and 3 bases from J, with 4 bases between. CDR3 sequence (DNA): TGTGCCAGCAGCTTAGGCATTGGAAACACCATATATTTT. Its protein product is CASSLGIGNTIYF.